What follows are 20 T cell receptor beta chains derived from one specimen sequenced in a study of regulatory T cells in long-lasting Graves disease. Libraries of TCR beta came from iRepertoire HTBI primers plus Arm-PCR of CDR3 regions. TCRdb reprocessed the multiplex PCR reads via MiXCR and lists one record per CDR3 protein. The sample records about 620,000 distinct CDR3 sequences, roughly 16% being singletons. Time point of the sample: newly diagnosed GD, antithyroid drugs for less than 3 months. Preparation of the TCR library used RNA extracted from PBMCs. These same records also appear under a second study, on T cells in Graves' hyperthyroidism and ophthalmopathy.

The specimen was peripheral blood mononuclear cells (PBMCs), collected at new diagnosis, from a patient treated with antithyroid drugs. These TCRs come from a woman aged 25 to 45 with Graves disease.

Ten or more counts support this clonotype. The rearrangement joins TRBV2 to TRBJ1-6; D gene unclear. This CDR3 has 15 amino acids. The germline V gene has CDR1 SNHLY and CDR2 FYNNEI. Trimming removed 7 bases from V and 4 bases from J, with 14 bases in between. CDR3 nucleotides: TGTGCCAGCAAAGGTTCGGACCATTATAATTCACCCCTCCACTTT. The encoded protein is CASKGSDHYNSPLHF.

This clonotype was seen many times. The chain links TRBV7-9 to TRBJ2-3; 10 bases map to TRBD2. Germline CDR1 SEHNR, CDR2 FQNEAQ (reference sequence). The J segment lost 3 bases and the V segment lost 5 bases, leaving 2 bases of the junction unmatched. The CDR3 loop spans 14 amino acids. CDR3 region: CASSLSGRTDTQYF. The CDR3 DNA reads as TGTGCCAGCAGCCTTAGCGGGAGGACAGATACGCAGTATTTT.

At least ten counts were recorded for this clonotype. The chain links TRBV15 to TRBJ1-1; tentatively, D is TRBD1 (6 bases). CDR3 size: 13 residues. Trimming took 1 base from V and 7 from J, leaving 10 bases between them. Germline CDR1 LNHNV, CDR2 YYDKDF (reference sequence). CDR3 in DNA: TGTGCCACCAGCAGAGTCCTGGACAGTGAAGCTTTCTTT. Protein: CATSRVLDSEAFF.

This sequence joins TRBV9 and TRBJ2-7, with D possibly TRBD2 on 6 matching bases. The V gene's germline CDR1 is SGDLS and CDR2 YYNGEE. V lost 0 bases and J 7 bases, leaving 17 bases between the germline ends. The CDR3 spans 15 residues. CDR3 nucleotide sequence: TGTGCCAGCAGCGTAGGGATAGCGGAAGAGTGGGAGCAGTACTTC. It encodes CASSVGIAEEWEQYF.

This clonotype was seen only a few times. The chain combines TRBV9 with TRBJ2-2; D is unresolved. From germline, CDR1 is SGDLS and CDR2 YYNGEE. The V end was cut by 4 bases, the J end by 10 bases, with 11 bases between. This CDR3 has 12 amino acids. CDR3 DNA sequence: TGTGCCAGCAGCCCCTTTAACACGGAGCTGTTTTTT. Its protein product is CASSPFNTELFF. Full variable domain (outside the CDR3, taken from reference TRBV9 and TRBJ2-2): DSGVTQTPKHLITATGQRVTLRCSPRSGDLSVYWYQQSLDQGLQFLIQYYNGEERAKGNILERFSAQQFPDLHSELNLSSLELGDSALYFCASSPFNTELFFGEGSRLTVL.

The chain employs TRBV16 and TRBJ2-1, with D perhaps being TRBD1 or TRBD2 (5 bases each). The germline V gene has CDR1 KGHSY and CDR2 FQNENV. With 3 bases removed from V and 5 bases from J, the gap between germline ends came to 23 bases. The CDR3 has 18 residues. CDR3 coding DNA: TGTGCCAGCAGCCAGGGTGGGAAACCATGGGACCTTAACAATGAGCAGTTCTTC. Translated: CASSQGGKPWDLNNEQFF.

The chain carries TRBV28 and TRBJ1-1; 7 nucleotides line up with TRBD1. J was trimmed by 0 bases and V by 5 bases; bases with no gene match: 6. This CDR3 comprises 15 residues. Germline loops: CDR1 MDHEN, CDR2 SYDVKM. CDR3 sequence (DNA): TGTGCCAGCAGTAGGGCAGGGACAGTGAACACTGAAGCTTTCTTT. Translating it yields CASSRAGTVNTEAFF.

The rearrangement links TRBV7-9 to TRBJ1-4; D is unclear. CDR3 length equals 14 residues. Trimming cost V 2 bases and J 4 bases, with 8 bases left between them. Germline-derived CDR1 and CDR2 are SEHNR and FQNEAQ (reference sequence). The CDR3 DNA sequence: TGTGCCAGCAGCTTAAGTCAGGATAATGAAAAACTGTTTTTT. It specifies CASSLSQDNEKLFF.

This clonotype has just a few counts. The chain couples TRBV3-1 to TRBJ2-7; D gene unclear. The CDR3 covers 14 residues. Trimming cost V 1 base and J 4 bases, with 11 bases left between them. Germline CDR1 and CDR2: LGHDT and YNNKEL (reference sequence). CDR3 bases: TGTGCCAGCAGCCAAGGGAAACTCGATTACGAGCAGTACTTC. This encodes CASSQGKLDYEQYF.

This clonotype has a single count. A read error may be the cause here, since a much bigger clone is one base away. V is TRBV12-3 or TRBV12-4 and J is TRBJ2-5, with D possibly matching TRBD1 (6 bases). The CDR3 totals 17 residues. Trimming pared 4 bases from V and 2 bases from J, leaving 20 bases between. CDR3 DNA sequence: TGTGCCAGCAGTTCAACCAGATCCGGGACACAACAAGAGACCCAGTACTTC. It is translated as CASSSTRSGTQQETQYF.

This clonotype has at least ten counts. V is TRBV6-1 and J is TRBJ1-1; D is perhaps TRBD1 (6 bases). CDR3 length equals 13 residues. Germline V gene sequence: CDR1 MNHNS, CDR2 SASEGT. V was pared by 11 bases and J by 1 base, with 14 bases between. The CDR3 DNA sequence: TGTGCCTCGGGGGGCCTTGGGAACACTGAAGCTTTCTTT. It translates to CASGGLGNTEAFF.

The chain uses TRBV5-6 and TRBJ1-2, with D unclear. Germline assignment: CDR1 SGHDT and CDR2 YYEEEE. V dropped 5 bases and J dropped 7 bases, with 12 bases sitting between them. The CDR3 is 12 residues long. This CDR3 is CASSINDGGYTF. CDR3 in DNA: TGTGCCAGCAGTATTAATGACGGTGGCTACACCTTC.

This chain uses TRBV19 with TRBJ2-7; TRBD2 agrees at 15 bases. Per the germline V gene, CDR1 is LNHDA and CDR2 is SQIVND (reference sequence). The CDR3 length is 15 residues. The trim removed 8 bases at V and 6 bases at J, leaving 8 bases unmatched. The CDR3 region is CASGLAGGPKSEQYF. CDR3 coding DNA: TGTGCCAGTGGACTAGCGGGAGGGCCGAAGTCCGAGCAGTACTTC.

This clonotype occurred many times. The CDR3 DNA reads TGTGCCAGCGGCGCCTGGGGAGGGGTAACAGAGACCCAGTACTTC. This sequence encodes CASGAWGGVTETQYF. V usage is TRBV12-3 or TRBV12-4 and J usage is TRBJ2-5; TRBD2 agrees at 7 bases. CDR3 length: 15 residues. J lost 4 bases, V lost 8 bases, and 13 bases had no gene match.

This clonotype was found many times. This chain connects TRBV29-1 to TRBJ1-1; D call uncertain. CDR1 is SQVTM, CDR2 ANQGSEA, per germline. V gave up 6 bases and J gave up 0 bases, with 11 bases separating them. This CDR3 is built from 13 residues. CDR3: CSVRTPLNTEAFF. The CDR3 DNA sequence: TGCAGCGTCCGGACTCCCTTGAACACTGAAGCTTTCTTT.

This clonotype was detected a few times. The chain employs TRBV18 and TRBJ1-1; D is possibly TRBD1 (5 bases). This CDR3 is built from 15 residues. Germline CDR1 and CDR2: KGHSH and LQKENI. V was shortened by 0 bases and J by 0 bases, with 8 bases between the two germline ends. CDR3 sequence reads: CASSPPGPMNTEAFF. In nucleotides, the CDR3 is TGTGCCAGCTCACCACCGGGGCCTATGAACACTGAAGCTTTCTTT.

This clonotype was found many times. The chain links TRBV12-3 or TRBV12-4 to TRBJ1-2; unclear D gene. V shed 9 bases and J shed 5 bases, with 19 bases lying between them. The CDR3 totals 14 residues. For the CDR3, the DNA is TGTGCCAGTGCGAGCGGGATAGCATCTTATGGCTACACCTTC. It encodes CASASGIASYGYTF.

In this sample, this clonotype turned up many times. The V and J genes are TRBV27 and TRBJ2-2, with 10 positions matching TRBD2. The CDR3 sequence is 14 residues long. V shed 6 bases and J 10 bases; nucleotides not matched to a gene: 8. Germline CDR1 and CDR2: MNHEY and SMNVEV (reference sequence). The DNA of the CDR3 is TGTGCCAGCAGGAAGCGGGAGGGAGGCGTGGAGCTGTTTTTT. Residues: CASRKREGGVELFF.

This clonotype was detected a few times. This chain joins TRBV19 and TRBJ2-1; D is undetermined. Germline V gene lookup returns CDR1 LNHDA and CDR2 SQIVND (reference sequence). The CDR3 is made up of 13 amino acids. Trimming took 3 bases from V and 2 from J, leaving 5 bases between them. This CDR3 is CASSIDTYNEQFF. The DNA for the CDR3 is TGTGCCAGTAGTATCGACACCTACAATGAGCAGTTCTTC.

V gene TRBV29-1 combines with J gene TRBJ2-7, with D perhaps TRBD1 (5 bases). Germline loops: CDR1 SQVTM, CDR2 ANQGSEA. Trimming pared 2 bases from V and 0 bases from J, leaving 14 bases between. This CDR3 is 15 amino acids long. The CDR3 DNA follows: TGCAGCGTTGAATTGGGTCAGGGTTACTCCTACGAGCAGTACTTC. It yields the protein CSVELGQGYSYEQYF.